This TCR beta chain was found in a study of naive and memory T cell subsets (dated by TCRdb to the late 2010s). Study-wide context: The study applied an open-source, UMI-based TCR alpha and beta sequencing pipeline to sorted naive and memory peripheral blood T cell subsets. RNA was DNase-treated and reverse transcribed with TCR constant-region primers, mostly using SuperScript III. The results of the functional CMV T cell responses matched the IgG serology results in every case.

From the second PCR step onward, the TCR alpha chain libraries and the TCR beta chain libraries were amplified separately. To determine each donor's CMV status, fresh PBMCs were stimulated overnight with CMV viral lysate, and IFNgamma production from CD4+ T cells was then assessed. Miltenyi beads were used first to positively select CD4 T cells, and CD8 T cells were then positively selected from the CD4-negative fraction. Cells were stained for CD3, CD4, CD8, CD45RA, CD27 and a live/dead dye and were sorted on a BD Aria II into four subsets based on CD45RA and CD27. Blood came from a few healthy volunteers, each fractionated into CD4 and CD8 T cells and then into four differentiation subsets. Roughly 120 ml of peripheral blood was collected from each donor, and PBMC were isolated from the blood using Ficoll-Paque PLUS density-gradient centrifugation. The sorted cells were lysed in RLT buffer, after which RNA was extracted using a Qiagen RNeasy kit and kept at -80 degrees C.

This clonotype was detected a few times. The antigen it recognizes is unknown. The junction and the germline gene differ at one end; a read error may be behind it. Receptor amplification or capture employed UMI-ligation and nested PCR. To cover both TRBC1 and TRBC2, the beta constant-region primer consisted of an equimolar mix of two oligonucleotides. A single-stranded oligonucleotide bearing the SP2 primer plus a 12-nucleotide UMI was ligated onto the 3' end of the cDNA by T4 RNA ligase 1. Four rounds of PCR, combining the SP2 primer with nested alpha and beta constant-region primers, were used to amplify the ligated cDNA. Incubation of the ligation reaction lasted 20-24 hours at 16 degrees C. PCR2 was typically performed as a SYBR Green qPCR and was stopped at a predetermined threshold so that over-amplification was prevented. Agencourt AMPure XP magnetic beads were used for all purifications after the first. Library quantification was done by Qubit, followed by a TapeStation check on which the main peak was expected at around 650 bp. The pooled libraries were sequenced on an Illumina MiSeq using v2 2x251 paired-end kits, which usually yielded roughly 0.85-2.2 million reads per sample. Each sample library was pooled at about 4.4 nM, and roughly 4.5-7.5% PhiX was included to improve cluster recognition. The original pipeline was this. Using tag matching that tolerated one base-pair mismatch, Decombinator assigned V and J genes to FASTQ reads that had been processed by Demultiplexor. By using UMIs, Collapsinator corrected both sequencing errors and the frequency errors caused by PCR heterogeneity. TCRs were translated and CDR3s were extracted from the conserved cysteine to the FGXG phenylalanine by CDR3Translator, with non-productive sequences being flagged. Gini, Shannon entropy and inverse Simpson indices were computed after subsampling the repertoires to the same number of UMI-defined TCRs. Power-law fits to clonotype abundance distributions were performed by maximum likelihood within the linear range. Similar UMI counts, unique TCR numbers and clonal distributions were obtained with the pipeline and with MIGEC on one naive CD8 sample. One analysis removed from the naive repertoire any naive TCRs that were also found in any memory subset from the same donor. The repertoires were searched for 7,000 to 8,000 CMV-associated CDR3 sequences that had been compiled from VDJdb and a published dataset. TCRdb applied fastp at Q25 and MiXCR to the public reads, then kept only in-frame beta chains. Here each entry gathers all rows of one CDR3 protein and keeps the most common genes and DNA. These V and J calls are TCRdb output, not the study's own analysis. The sample data list 130,000 to 150,000 distinct CDR3 sequences, and about 15% of these were observed just once. The ten most abundant clones make up just over 0.14% of the sample.

The CDR3 numbers 12 residues from cysteine through phenylalanine. The kept DNA is CDR3 alone, 36 bases in frame from the first base. Reading the germline V gene (reference sequence) gives CDR1 DFQATT and CDR2 SNEGSKA. Beyond this particular receptor, the publication reports: RNA-based TCR counts may be influenced by expression changes linked to T cell activation and differentiation. In both CD4 and CD8 cells, the Gini index increased while Shannon and inverse Simpson diversity decreased from naive through CM, EM and EMRA. A few larger clonotypes were present in naive repertoires, especially CD8 naive repertoires, and these clonotypes were possibly memory cells re-expressing CD45RA. TCR abundance followed a power law whose exponent differed between naive and memory subsets but was consistent across the three individuals. Each clonotype was defined as a single alpha or beta chain sequence rather than as a paired alpha/beta receptor. The repertoire findings for the naive and memory subsets could not be validated against a ground truth because none was available. After error correction, only a single occurrence was seen for over 85% of naive TCR sequences, so much steeper abundance distributions were produced than in memory subsets.

This receptor was identified in a human donor in good health. This sequence uses TRBV20-1 and TRBJ2-7, with the D segment identity uncertain. The specimen sequenced was naive CD4+ T cells from blood. The cell subset or site label here, explained by the study, means: naive T cells, CD45RA high CD27+. DNA sequence: TGCAGTGCTAGAGCCGTGTCCTCCGAGCAGTACTTC. It translates to CSARAVSSEQYF.